This is a list of T cell receptor beta chains from one sample in a study of T-cell memory formation after mild COVID-19. Using its own MiXCR run on the 5' RACE reads, TCRdb lists one record per CDR3 protein. Of some 210,000 distinct CDR3 sequences in the sample, 10% were seen once. Sequencing was performed on PBMCs or a T cell subset sorted from them (not recorded which). The receptors shown here come from a man younger than 35 who had mild COVID-19 (a few samples of this study predate the infection). Cell type and time point are not known. CDR3s leave out the opening cysteine and the closing phenylalanine or tryptophan. A D gene is named only where the DNA matches it firmly. Only some rows state a clone size, as once, few, many or a class for expanded clones.

v_gene	d_gene	j_gene	len	abundance	CDR3aa
TRBV18	NA	TRBJ1-5	12	few	ASSPLRGNQPQH
TRBV6-5	NA	TRBJ1-5	14	many	ASSSRGPQSNQPQH
TRBV11-2	TRBD1	TRBJ1-2	12	NA	ASRKGTGGYGYT
TRBV5-1	NA	TRBJ1-2	13	NA	ASSLETDVSYGYT
TRBV7-9	NA	TRBJ2-2	12	many	ASFPDSNTGELF
TRBV7-2	NA	TRBJ2-2	12	few	ASSRARAAGELF
TRBV6-2/TRBV6-3	NA	TRBJ2-1	15	NA	ASRTNPGKSGGYEQF
TRBV7-2	NA	TRBJ2-7	13	NA	ASSSRDVTMVEQY
TRBV4-3	TRBD1	TRBJ1-5	14	few	ASSQEVGQGGQPQH
TRBV14	NA	TRBJ2-5	13	many	ASSLTRSSQETQY
TRBV12-3/TRBV12-4	TRBD1	TRBJ1-5	12	NA	ASSPGQAREPQH
TRBV5-1	NA	TRBJ2-5	12	few	ASSLWTEQETQY
TRBV2	NA	TRBJ1-5	10	many	ASKLYNQPQH
TRBV28	TRBD1	TRBJ2-4	12	NA	ASSLGTVRNIQY
TRBV25-1	NA	TRBJ1-5	13	few	ASSEMGGRGQPQH
TRBV7-9	NA	TRBJ2-5	9	many	ASSPEATQY
TRBV11-2	NA	TRBJ2-3	13	few	ASSLSSPGWDTQY
TRBV5-1	NA	TRBJ2-2	14	NA	ASSLVSGSSTGELF
TRBV4-3	NA	TRBJ1-2	14	few	ASSLSGSGASYGYT
TRBV11-2	TRBD2	TRBJ2-5	13	few	ASSYVLAGEETQY
TRBV5-1	TRBD2	TRBJ2-3	14	few	ASSLVPRGGPDTQY
TRBV6-5	NA	TRBJ2-2	11	many	ASYVQNTGELF
TRBV4-2	NA	TRBJ1-2	13	NA	ASSQDPQENYGYT
TRBV9	TRBD2	TRBJ2-3	13	few	ASSVEAGGPHTQY
TRBV4-1	NA	TRBJ2-4	12	NA	ASSSTDAKNIQY
TRBV29-1	NA	TRBJ1-3	10	NA	SVRTAGNTIY
TRBV7-6	TRBD1	TRBJ2-1	13	few	ASSLVPRGPSEQF
TRBV7-9	NA	TRBJ2-3	12	many	ASSFSDGTDTQY
TRBV5-8	NA	TRBJ2-3	10	many	ASSRSADTQY
TRBV5-1	TRBD1	TRBJ2-2	11	many	ASSSQGAGELF
TRBV15	NA	TRBJ1-4	10	few	ATSIRREGLF
TRBV12-3/TRBV12-4	TRBD1	TRBJ2-3	11	many	ASSRTGADTQY
TRBV7-2	NA	TRBJ1-1	10	NA	ASSLRGPRAF
TRBV5-6	NA	TRBJ1-6	15	few	ASSLGGISSYNSPLH
TRBV9	NA	TRBJ2-1	12	NA	ASSVVPLEDEQF
TRBV5-5	NA	TRBJ2-1	14	many	ASSSGLGGHIDEQF
TRBV5-4	TRBD2	TRBJ2-2	12	many	ASSLAGEIGELF
TRBV5-4	TRBD2	TRBJ2-3	11	few	ASSLERGGLGY
TRBV19	NA	TRBJ2-1	12	many	ASSARDWPMEQF
TRBV12-3/TRBV12-4	NA	TRBJ2-1	15	few	ASSNDPSGGAYNEQF
TRBV20-1	TRBD2	TRBJ2-5	11	NA	SAPTSGVETQY
TRBV20-1	NA	TRBJ2-3	13	NA	SARDVRRGTDTQY
TRBV6-2/TRBV6-3	TRBD2	TRBJ2-7	13	NA	ASSYSMGRAYEQY
TRBV27	NA	TRBJ1-2	11	few	ASSLYRSYGYT
TRBV7-9	NA	TRBJ2-2	14	NA	ASSTGQRTNTGELF
TRBV5-1	NA	TRBJ2-3	12	many	ASSLEPSTDTQY
TRBV28	NA	TRBJ2-3	11	few	ASRVPGADTQY
TRBV5-4	TRBD1	TRBJ2-7	11	NA	ASTWDRVGEQY
TRBV7-2	NA	TRBJ2-1	12	NA	ASSFSNTYNEQF
TRBV4-2	TRBD1	TRBJ2-5	14	few	ASSQAPTGGTETQY
TRBV6-5	TRBD1	TRBJ1-1	14	NA	ASSYLGQGKNTEAF
TRBV11-2	NA	TRBJ2-7	14	few	ASSLGGGVSSYEQY
TRBV6-6	TRBD1	TRBJ1-1	13	NA	ASSPVSTGDPVAF
TRBV24-1	TRBD1	TRBJ1-2	16	NA	ATSEHNPTGPGDYGYT
TRBV12-3/TRBV12-4	NA	TRBJ1-1	11	NA	ASSLRGKPEAF
TRBV7-2	NA	TRBJ1-2	16	few	ASSLSITTGRSGYGYT
TRBV6-6	NA	TRBJ2-7	13	NA	ASSPDRRGLGEQY
TRBV12-3/TRBV12-4	NA	TRBJ1-5	13	few	ASSSPTTGGGSQH
TRBV9	NA	TRBJ2-2	14	NA	ASSVLYYANTGELF